The clone carrying this T cell receptor beta chain was seen only a few times. The source of the sample is a study of blood T cell repertoires in COVID-19. Study details: Sites in the United States, Italy and Spain provided acute and convalescent COVID-19 samples.

Study processing details: Using reference gene primer amplification, nucleated cell counts were estimated. The table came from immunoSEQ multiplex PCR; TCRdb's copy has only in-frame clones and leaves some out. V and J calls and clone size are as listed in that table; D and trimming were resolved from the DNA. The table has fewer than 65,000 clones, 86% seen once. The source material was peripheral blood. The sequence came from a man aged 60-69 years with acute or convalescent COVID-19.

The chain's CDR3 is CASSQRLGQGALNTEAFF. Here the CDR3 DNA reads TGTGCCAGCAGCCAAAGATTGGGACAGGGGGCGTTGAACACTGAAGCTTTCTTT. The chain combines TRBV3-1 (or the pseudogene TRBV3-2) with TRBJ1-1; TRBD1 aligns across 12 bases. Trimming at V came to 2 bases and at J to 0 bases, leaving 7 bases not matched to a gene. This CDR3 has 18 amino acids. CDR1 LGHDT and CDR2 YNNKEL come from the germline V gene (reference sequence).